Listed here are 10 T cell receptor beta chains from one sample, sequenced in a study of early T cells in non-severe SARS-CoV-2 infection. Via MiXCR, TCRdb re-called the 5' RACE reads, giving one row per CDR3 protein. Of approximately 27,000 distinct CDR3 sequences listed, roughly 9.7% were seen once; the top ten hold roughly 15%. The sequencing sample was made of whole blood. These receptors originate from an adult who was a healthcare worker with PCR-confirmed SARS-CoV-2 infection or an uninfected control (not recorded which).

In this sample, this clonotype turned up a few times. This rearrangement joins TRBV5-1 to TRBJ2-2; D ambiguous. This CDR3 contains 13 residues. V was pared by 4 bases and J by 6 bases, with 10 bases between. The germline gives CDR1 SGHRS, CDR2 YFSETQ. CDR3: CASSPTKAGELFF. DNA of the CDR3: TGCGCCAGCAGCCCCACGAAGGCCGGGGAGCTGTTTTTT.

This clonotype was observed at least ten times. The chain's CDR3 is CSARDRLYNTGELFF. For the CDR3, the DNA is TGCAGTGCTAGAGATCGGTTGTATAACACCGGGGAGCTGTTTTTT. The chain recombines TRBV20-1 with TRBJ2-2; D call uncertain. With 0 bases removed from V and 2 bases from J, the gap between germline ends came to 10 bases. The CDR3 has 15 residues. Germline assignment: CDR1 DFQATT and CDR2 SNEGSKA (reference sequence).

This clonotype was counted between two and nine times. DNA of the CDR3: TGTGCCAGCAGTTTTGGGTATACCTACGAGCAGTACTTC. Translated, it gives CASSFGYTYEQYF. The chain is built from TRBV12-3 or TRBV12-4 and TRBJ2-7; no firm D call. V was trimmed by 3 bases and J by 2 bases, leaving 8 bases between them. This CDR3 contains 13 residues.

This clonotype was seen ten or more times. This chain links TRBV11-2 with TRBJ1-2, with D unclear. Trimming left V 2 bases short and J 0 bases short, with 7 bases between. Germline V CDR1 and CDR2: SGHAT, FQNNGV. CDR3 length equals 14 residues. The CDR3: CASSLYTANYGYTF. As DNA, the CDR3 is TGTGCCAGCAGCTTATACACAGCTAACTATGGCTACACCTTC.

This clonotype was seen at least ten times. CDR3 region: CASSRFGAASTDTQYF. In DNA form, the CDR3 reads TGTGCCAGCTCCCGTTTTGGCGCCGCTAGCACAGATACGCAGTATTTT. The V gene is TRBV18, the J gene TRBJ2-3; D uncertain. The germline gives CDR1 KGHSH, CDR2 LQKENI. The CDR3 is 16 residues long. The V end lost 6 bases, the J end lost 0 bases, and 16 bases lay between the germline ends.

This clonotype is medium-sized. This chain connects TRBV4-3 to TRBJ2-1; no definite D call. This CDR3 region has 12 residues. Trimming stripped 0 bases from V and 7 bases from J, with 4 bases between. The germline gives CDR1 LGHNA, CDR2 YSLEER. The CDR3 DNA reads TGCGCCAGCAGCCAAGACAAAAATGAGCAGTTCTTC. This sequence encodes CASSQDKNEQFF.

This clonotype was recorded at least ten times. This chain connects TRBV19 to TRBJ1-5, with D maybe TRBD1 (6 bases). The V gene's germline CDR1 is LNHDA and CDR2 SQIVND (reference sequence). The germline V and J ends were trimmed by 10 bases and 7 bases, with 17 bases remaining between them. The CDR3 totals 13 residues. CDR3 in DNA: TGTGCCACCCAATGGGCAGGGGACCAGCCCCAGCATTTT. Translation gives CATQWAGDQPQHF.

This clonotype was seen ten or more times. V usage is TRBV29-1 and J usage is TRBJ1-6; 11 bases are a match to TRBD1. Trimming took 6 bases from V and 8 from J; bases not matched to a gene: 6. The germline CDR1 and CDR2 sequences are SQVTM and ANQGSEA. The CDR3 covers 14 residues. The CDR3 sequence: CSVRTGGADSPLHF. The CDR3 region has the DNA TGCAGCGTACGGACAGGGGGCGCGGATTCACCCCTCCACTTT. Supplemented by reference TRBV29-1 and TRBJ1-6, the full variable domain reads SAVISQKPSRDICQRGTSLTIQCQVDSQVTMMFWYRQQPGQSLTLIATANQGSEATYESGFVIDKFPISRPNLTFSTLTVSNMSPEDSSIYLCSVRTGGADSPLHFGNGTRLTVT.

Many counts were recorded for this clonotype. The chain carries TRBV11-2 and TRBJ2-7; 7 nucleotides line up with TRBD1. The CDR3 is 16 residues long. The V segment lost 8 bases and the J segment 4 bases; nucleotides outside the gene matches: 17. Germline V gene sequence: CDR1 SGHAT, CDR2 FQNNGV. The DNA for the CDR3 is TGTGCCAGCCAGCAGGATGCCCCCGGGACAGCTTACGAGCAGTACTTC. Translation: CASQQDAPGTAYEQYF.

The gene calls are TRBV7-3 and TRBJ2-7; either TRBD1 or TRBD2 may fit D (6 bases each). V was trimmed by 5 bases and J by 6 bases, leaving 14 bases between them. The CDR3 has 13 amino acids. Germline V CDR1 and CDR2: SGHTA, FQGTGA. The CDR3 loop reads CASSIEQGGEQYF. The CDR3, as DNA: TGTGCCAGCAGCATTGAACAGGGAGGCGAGCAGTACTTC. Combining the CDR3 with reference TRBV7-3 and TRBJ2-7 gives the whole variable domain GAGVSQTPSNKVTEKGKYVELRCDPISGHTALYWYRQSLGQGPEFLIYFQGTGAADDSGLPNDRFFAVRPEGSVSTLKIQRTERGDSAVYLCASSIEQGGEQYFGPGTRLTVT.